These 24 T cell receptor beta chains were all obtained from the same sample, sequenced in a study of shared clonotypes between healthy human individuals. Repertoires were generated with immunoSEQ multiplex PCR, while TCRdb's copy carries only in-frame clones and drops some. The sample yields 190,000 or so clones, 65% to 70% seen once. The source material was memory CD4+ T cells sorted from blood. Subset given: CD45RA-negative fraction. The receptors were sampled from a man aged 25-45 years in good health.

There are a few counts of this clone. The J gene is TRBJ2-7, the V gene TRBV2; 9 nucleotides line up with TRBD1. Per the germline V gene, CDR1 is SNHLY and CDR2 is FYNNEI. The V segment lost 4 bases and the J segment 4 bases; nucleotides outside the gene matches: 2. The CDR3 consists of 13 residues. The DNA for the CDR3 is TGTGCCAGCAGTGGGGGACAGGGTTACGAGCAGTACTTC. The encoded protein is CASSGGQGYEQYF.

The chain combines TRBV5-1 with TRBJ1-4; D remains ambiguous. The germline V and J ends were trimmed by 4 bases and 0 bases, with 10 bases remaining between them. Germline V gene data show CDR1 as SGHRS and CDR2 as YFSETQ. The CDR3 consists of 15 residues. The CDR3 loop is CASSLRPATNEKLFF. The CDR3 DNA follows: TGCGCCAGCAGCCTCCGACCTGCAACTAATGAAAAACTGTTTTTT.

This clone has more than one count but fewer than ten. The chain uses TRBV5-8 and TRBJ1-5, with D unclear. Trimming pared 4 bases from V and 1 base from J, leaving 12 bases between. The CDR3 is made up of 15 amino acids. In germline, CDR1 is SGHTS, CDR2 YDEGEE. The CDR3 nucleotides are TGTGCCAGCAGCCCGGAGGTAGGGAGCAATCAGCCCCAGCATTTT. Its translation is CASSPEVGSNQPQHF.

The CDR3 here is CASSQDTIVGTGELFF. CDR3 bases: TGTGCCAGCAGCCAAGATACAATTGTCGGGACCGGGGAGCTGTTTTTT. The gene calls are TRBV14 and TRBJ2-2; no definite D call. The CDR3 is 16 residues long. V was pared by 0 bases and J by 5 bases, with 13 bases between. In germline, CDR1 is SGHDN, CDR2 FVKESK.

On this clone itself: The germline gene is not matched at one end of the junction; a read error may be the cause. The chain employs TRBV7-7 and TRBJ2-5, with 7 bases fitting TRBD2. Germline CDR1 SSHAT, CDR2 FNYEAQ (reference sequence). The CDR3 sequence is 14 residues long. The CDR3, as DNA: TGTGCTAGCAGCTCCTCTAGCGGCGGGGAGACCCAGTACTTC. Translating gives CASSSSSGGETQYF.

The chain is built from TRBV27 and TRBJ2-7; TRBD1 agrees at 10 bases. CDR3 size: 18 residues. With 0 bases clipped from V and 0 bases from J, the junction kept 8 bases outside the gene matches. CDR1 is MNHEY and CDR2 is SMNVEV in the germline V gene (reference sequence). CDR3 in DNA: TGTGCCAGCAGTTTATCAGCCATAGGACAGGGGGGCTCCTACGAGCAGTACTTC. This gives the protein CASSLSAIGQGGSYEQYF.

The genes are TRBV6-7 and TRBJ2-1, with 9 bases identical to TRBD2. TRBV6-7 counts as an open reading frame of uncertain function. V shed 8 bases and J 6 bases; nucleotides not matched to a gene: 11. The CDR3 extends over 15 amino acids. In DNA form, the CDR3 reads TGTGCCAGCCCCGGGAATAGCGGGAGTGGCAATGAGCAGTTCTTC. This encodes CASPGNSGSGNEQFF.

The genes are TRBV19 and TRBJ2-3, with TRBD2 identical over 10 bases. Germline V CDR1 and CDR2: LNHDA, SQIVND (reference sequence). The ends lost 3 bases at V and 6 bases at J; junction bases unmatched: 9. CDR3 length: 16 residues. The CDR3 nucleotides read TGTGCCAGTAGTATCTTAGCGGGAGGTACTATGGATACGCAGTATTTT. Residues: CASSILAGGTMDTQYF.

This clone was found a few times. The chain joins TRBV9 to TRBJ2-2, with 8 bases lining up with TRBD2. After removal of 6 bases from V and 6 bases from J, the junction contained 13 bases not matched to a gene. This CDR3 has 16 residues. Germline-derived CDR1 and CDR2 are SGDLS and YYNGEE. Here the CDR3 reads CASTPSASGWSGELFF. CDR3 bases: TGTGCCAGCACCCCCTCGGCTAGCGGGTGGTCCGGGGAGCTGTTTTTT.

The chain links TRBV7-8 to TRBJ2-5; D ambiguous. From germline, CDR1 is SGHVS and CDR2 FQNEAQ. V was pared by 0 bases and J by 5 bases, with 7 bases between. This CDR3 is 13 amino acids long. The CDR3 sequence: CASSLAGWETQYF. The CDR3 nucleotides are TGTGCCAGCAGCTTAGCGGGGTGGGAGACCCAGTACTTC.

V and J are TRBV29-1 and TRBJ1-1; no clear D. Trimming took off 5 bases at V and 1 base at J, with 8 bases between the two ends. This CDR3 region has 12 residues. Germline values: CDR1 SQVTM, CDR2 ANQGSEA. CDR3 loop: CSVRMGNTEAFF. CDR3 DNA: TGCAGCGTTAGGATGGGGAACACTGAAGCTTTCTTT. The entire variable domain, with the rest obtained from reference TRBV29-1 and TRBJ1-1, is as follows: SAVISQKPSRDICQRGTSLTIQCQVDSQVTMMFWYRQQPGQSLTLIATANQGSEATYESGFVIDKFPISRPNLTFSTLTVSNMSPEDSSIYLCSVRMGNTEAFFGQGTRLTVV.

CDR3 bases: TGTGCCAGTGGCTATTTTGGTAGCGGGAACCAAGAGACCCAGTACTTC. This sequence encodes CASGYFGSGNQETQYF. V and J are TRBV18 and TRBJ2-5, with 8 bases lining up with TRBD2. The CDR3 is made up of 16 amino acids. Losses at the gene ends were 9 bases for V and 0 bases for J; bases not matched to a gene: 12. Germline lookup yields CDR1 KGHSH and CDR2 LQKENI. Together with reference TRBV18 and TRBJ2-5, the CDR3 gives the full variable domain: NAGVMQNPRHLVRRRGQEARLRCSPMKGHSHVYWYRQLPEEGLKFMVYLQKENIIDESGMPKERFSAEFPKEGPSILRIQQVVRGDSAAYFCASGYFGSGNQETQYFGPGTRLLVL.

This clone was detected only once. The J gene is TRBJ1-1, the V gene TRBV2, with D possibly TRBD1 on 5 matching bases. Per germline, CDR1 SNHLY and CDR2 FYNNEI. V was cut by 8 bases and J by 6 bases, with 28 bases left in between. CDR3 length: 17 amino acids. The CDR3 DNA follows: TGTGCCAGCTCGGGGGATAGCGCAGGGAAAGACCCCTCTGAAGCTTTCTTT. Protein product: CASSGDSAGKDPSEAFF.

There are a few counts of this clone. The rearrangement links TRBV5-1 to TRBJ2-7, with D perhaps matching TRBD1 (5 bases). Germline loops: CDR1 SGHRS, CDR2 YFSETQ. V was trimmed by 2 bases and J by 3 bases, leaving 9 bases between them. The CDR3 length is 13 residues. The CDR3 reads CASSFDSNYEQYF. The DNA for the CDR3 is TGCGCCAGCAGCTTCGACAGTAACTACGAGCAGTACTTC.

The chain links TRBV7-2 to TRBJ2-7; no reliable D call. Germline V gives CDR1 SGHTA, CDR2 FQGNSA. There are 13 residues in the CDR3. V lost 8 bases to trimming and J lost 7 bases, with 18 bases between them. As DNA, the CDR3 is TGTGCCAGCGGGAAGGACCCCGATCGGGAGCAGTACTTC. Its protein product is CASGKDPDREQYF.

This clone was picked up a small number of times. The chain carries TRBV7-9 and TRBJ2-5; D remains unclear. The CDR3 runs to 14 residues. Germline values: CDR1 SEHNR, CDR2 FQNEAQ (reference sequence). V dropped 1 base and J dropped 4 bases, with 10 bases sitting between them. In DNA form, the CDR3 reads TGTGCCAGCAGCTTAGGGACCCCTGGAGAGACCCAGTACTTC. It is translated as CASSLGTPGETQYF.

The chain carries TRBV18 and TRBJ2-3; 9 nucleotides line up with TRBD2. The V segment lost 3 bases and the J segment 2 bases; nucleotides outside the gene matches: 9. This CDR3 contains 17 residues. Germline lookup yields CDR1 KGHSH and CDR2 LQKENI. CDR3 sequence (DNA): TGTGCCAGCTCACCGGCGTCGCGGGAGGGTAACACAGATACGCAGTATTTT. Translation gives CASSPASREGNTDTQYF.

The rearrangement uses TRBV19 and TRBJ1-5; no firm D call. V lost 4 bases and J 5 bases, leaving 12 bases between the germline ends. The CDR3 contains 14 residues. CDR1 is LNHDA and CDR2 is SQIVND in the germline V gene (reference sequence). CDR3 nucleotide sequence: TGTGCCAGTAGTACTCAGGCGGCGGATCAGCCCCAGCATTTT. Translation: CASSTQAADQPQHF.

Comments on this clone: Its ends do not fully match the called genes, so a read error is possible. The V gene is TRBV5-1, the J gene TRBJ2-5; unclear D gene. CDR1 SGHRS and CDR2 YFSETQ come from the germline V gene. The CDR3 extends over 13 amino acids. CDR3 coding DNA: TGCGCCAGCAGCTTGGGTATATTAGAGCCCCAGTACTTC. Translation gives CASSLGILEPQYF.

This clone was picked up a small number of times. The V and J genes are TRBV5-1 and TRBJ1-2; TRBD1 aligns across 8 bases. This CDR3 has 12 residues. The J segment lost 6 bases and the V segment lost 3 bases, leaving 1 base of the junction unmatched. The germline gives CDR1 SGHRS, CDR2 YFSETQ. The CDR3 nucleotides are TGCGCCAGCAGCTCGGACAGGGATGGCTACACCTTC. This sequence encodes CASSSDRDGYTF.

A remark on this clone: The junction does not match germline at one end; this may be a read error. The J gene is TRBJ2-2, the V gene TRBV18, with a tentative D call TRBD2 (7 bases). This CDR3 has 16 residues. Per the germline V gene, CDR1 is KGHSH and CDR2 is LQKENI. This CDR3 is CASSPSGTPKTGELFF. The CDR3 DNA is TGTGCCAGCTCACCGAGCGGGACACCGAAAACCGGGGAGCTGTTTTTT.

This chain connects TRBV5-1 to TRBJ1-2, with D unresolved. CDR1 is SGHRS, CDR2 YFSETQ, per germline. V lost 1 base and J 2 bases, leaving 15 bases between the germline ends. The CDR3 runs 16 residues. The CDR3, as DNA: TGCGCCAGCAGCTTGTCTACCGAACTTAGAAACTATGGCTACACCTTC. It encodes CASSLSTELRNYGYTF.

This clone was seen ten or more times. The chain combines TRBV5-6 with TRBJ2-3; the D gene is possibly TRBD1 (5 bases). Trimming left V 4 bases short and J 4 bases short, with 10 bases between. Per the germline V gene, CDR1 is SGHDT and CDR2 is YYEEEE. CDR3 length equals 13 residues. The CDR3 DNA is TGTGCCAGCAGCCGCGAAGGGGCAGATACGCAGTATTTT. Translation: CASSREGADTQYF.

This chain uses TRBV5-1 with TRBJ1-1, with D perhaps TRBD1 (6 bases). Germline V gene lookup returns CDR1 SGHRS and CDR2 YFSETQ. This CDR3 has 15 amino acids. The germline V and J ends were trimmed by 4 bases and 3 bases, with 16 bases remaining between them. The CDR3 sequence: CASSVNRVADTEAFF. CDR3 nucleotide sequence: TGCGCCAGCAGCGTAAACAGGGTAGCTGACACTGAAGCTTTCTTT.